This record covers a single TCR beta chain. A read error may produce the germline difference seen at one junction end. This sample stems from a study of blood T cell repertoires in COVID-19. Produced via immunoSEQ multiplex PCR; TCRdb's table is partial and in-frame only. The sample lists approximately 240,000 clones; roughly 81% were seen once. The sample taken for sequencing was peripheral blood. The origin of this receptor is a man between 45 and 60 years old with acute or convalescent COVID-19.

As DNA, the CDR3 is TGTGCCAGCCGTTTGAGGGTCTCCTACGAGCAGTACTTC. Its protein is CASRLRVSYEQYF. The chain employs TRBV28 and TRBJ2-7, with TRBD2 as a possible D gene (5 bases). This CDR3 is 13 amino acids long. Per germline, CDR1 MDHEN and CDR2 SYDVKM.